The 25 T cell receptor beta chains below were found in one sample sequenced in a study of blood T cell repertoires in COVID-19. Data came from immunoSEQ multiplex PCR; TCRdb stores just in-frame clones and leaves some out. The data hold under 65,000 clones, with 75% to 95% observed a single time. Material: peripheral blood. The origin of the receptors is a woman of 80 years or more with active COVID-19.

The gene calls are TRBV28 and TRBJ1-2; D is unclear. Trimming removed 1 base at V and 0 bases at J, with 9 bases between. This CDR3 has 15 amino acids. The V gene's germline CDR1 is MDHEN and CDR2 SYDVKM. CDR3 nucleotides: TGTGCCAGCAGTTTATCAGGTTCAGCTAACTATGGCTACACCTTC. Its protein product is CASSLSGSANYGYTF.

CDR3 in DNA: TGTGCCAGCAGCAAGGGGACTAGCGGGCAAGAAGAGACCCAGTACTTC. Amino acids: CASSKGTSGQEETQYF. The chain uses TRBV2 and TRBJ2-5; 12 bases are a match to TRBD2. Trimming removed 6 bases from V and 3 bases from J; junction bases left unmatched: 8. The CDR3 length is 16 residues. From germline, CDR1 is SNHLY and CDR2 FYNNEI.

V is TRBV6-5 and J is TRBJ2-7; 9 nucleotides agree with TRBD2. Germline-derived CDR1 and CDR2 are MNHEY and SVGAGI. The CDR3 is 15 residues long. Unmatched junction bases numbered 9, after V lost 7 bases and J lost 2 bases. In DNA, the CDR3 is TGTGCCAGCAACCGGGTAGCGGGGGCCACCTACGAGCAGTACGTC. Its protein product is CASNRVAGATYEQYV.

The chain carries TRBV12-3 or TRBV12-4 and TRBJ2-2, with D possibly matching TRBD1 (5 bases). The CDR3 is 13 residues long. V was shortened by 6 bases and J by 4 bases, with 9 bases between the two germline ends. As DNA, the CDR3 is TGTGCCAGCAGCCCAACAGGCACCGGGGAGCTGTTTTTT. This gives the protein CASSPTGTGELFF.

The CDR3 DNA follows: TGTGCCAGTGCTCAGACAGGGGATGGGCGGGAGCAGTACTTC. The encoded protein is CASAQTGDGREQYF. V and J are TRBV19 and TRBJ2-7; 8 bases match TRBD1. Germline CDR1 and CDR2: LNHDA and SQIVND (reference sequence). V lost 8 bases, J lost 7 bases, and 13 bases stayed unmatched. This CDR3 is built from 14 residues.

This CDR3 reads CASSSTPGVNEDEQFF. CDR3 coding DNA: TGTGCCAGCAGTTCCACCCCGGGGGTAAATGAAGATGAGCAGTTCTTC. V is TRBV9 and J is TRBJ2-1; D might be TRBD2 (6 bases). Trimming took off 5 bases at V and 8 bases at J, with 23 bases between the two ends. There are 16 residues in the CDR3. The V gene's germline CDR1 is SGDLS and CDR2 YYNGEE.

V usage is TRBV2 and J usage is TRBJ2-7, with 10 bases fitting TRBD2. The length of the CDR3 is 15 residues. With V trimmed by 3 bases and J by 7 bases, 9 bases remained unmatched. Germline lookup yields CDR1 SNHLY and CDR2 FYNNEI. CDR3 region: CASSEGVAGGGEQYF. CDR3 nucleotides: TGTGCCAGCAGTGAGGGGGTAGCGGGAGGTGGGGAGCAGTACTTC.

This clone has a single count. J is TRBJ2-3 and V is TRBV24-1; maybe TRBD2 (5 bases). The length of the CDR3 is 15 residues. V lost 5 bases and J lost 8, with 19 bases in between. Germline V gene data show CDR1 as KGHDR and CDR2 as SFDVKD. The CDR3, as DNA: TGTGCCACCAGTGGGAGGACGGAAGATCGGGGTACGCAGTATTTT. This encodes CATSGRTEDRGTQYF.

CDR3 amino acids: CASSLTDLRGNQPQHF. CDR3 nucleotides: TGTGCCAGCAGTCTAACGGACCTGAGGGGCAATCAGCCCCAGCATTTT. The chain employs TRBV28 and TRBJ1-5, with D hard to call. From germline, CDR1 is MDHEN and CDR2 SYDVKM. V was trimmed by 5 bases and J by 2 bases, leaving 16 bases between them. This CDR3 spans 16 amino acids.

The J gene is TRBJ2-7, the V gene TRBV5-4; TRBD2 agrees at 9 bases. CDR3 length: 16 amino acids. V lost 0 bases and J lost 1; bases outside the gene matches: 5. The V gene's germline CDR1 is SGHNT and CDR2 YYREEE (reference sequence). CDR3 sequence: CASSLASGAPSYEQYF. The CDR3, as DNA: TGTGCCAGCAGCTTGGCTAGCGGGGCACCGTCCTACGAGCAGTACTTC. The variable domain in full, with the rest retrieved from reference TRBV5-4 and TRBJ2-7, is ETGVTQSPTHLIKTRGQQVTLRCSSQSGHNTVSWYQQALGQGPQFIFQYYREEENGRGNFPPRFSGLQFPNYSSELNVNALELDDSALYLCASSLASGAPSYEQYFGPGTRLTVT.

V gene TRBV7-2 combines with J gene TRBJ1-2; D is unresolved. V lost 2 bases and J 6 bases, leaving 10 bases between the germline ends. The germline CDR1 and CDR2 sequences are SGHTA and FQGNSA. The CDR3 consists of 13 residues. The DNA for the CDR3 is TGTGCCAGCAGCTTAAGCGGGGTAGATGGCTACACCTTC. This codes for CASSLSGVDGYTF.

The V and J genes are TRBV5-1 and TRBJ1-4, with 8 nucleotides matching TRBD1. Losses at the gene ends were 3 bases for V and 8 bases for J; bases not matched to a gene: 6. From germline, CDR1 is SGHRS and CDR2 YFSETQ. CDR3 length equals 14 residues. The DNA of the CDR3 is TGCGCCAGCAGCTCCGGACAGGGCGGCGAAAAACTGTTTTTT. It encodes CASSSGQGGEKLFF. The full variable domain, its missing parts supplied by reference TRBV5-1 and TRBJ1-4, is KAGVTQTPRYLIKTRGQQVTLSCSPISGHRSVSWYQQTPGQGLQFLFEYFSETQRNKGNFPGRFSGRQFSNSRSEMNVSTLELGDSALYLCASSSGQGGEKLFFGSGTQLSVL.

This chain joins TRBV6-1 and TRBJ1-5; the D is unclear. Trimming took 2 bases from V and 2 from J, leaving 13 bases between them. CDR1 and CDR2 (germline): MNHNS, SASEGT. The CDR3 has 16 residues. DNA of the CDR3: TGTGCCAGCAGTGAACTAAGAAATCTGGGCAATCAGCCCCAGCATTTT. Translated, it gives CASSELRNLGNQPQHF.

CDR3 DNA: TGTGCCAGCGTAGCGGGGGGATCCTACAATGAGCAGTTCTTC. This encodes CASVAGGSYNEQFF. J is TRBJ2-1 and V is TRBV28; 10 bases are a match to TRBD2. Losses at the gene ends were 8 bases for V and 1 base for J; bases not matched to a gene: 2. This CDR3 spans 14 amino acids. Germline CDR1 is MDHEN and CDR2 is SYDVKM.

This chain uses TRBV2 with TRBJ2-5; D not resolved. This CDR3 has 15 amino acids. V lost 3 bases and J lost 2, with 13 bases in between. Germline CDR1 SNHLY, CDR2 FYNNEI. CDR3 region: CASSDDSYEQETQYF. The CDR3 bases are TGTGCCAGCAGTGACGACTCGTACGAGCAAGAGACCCAGTACTTC.

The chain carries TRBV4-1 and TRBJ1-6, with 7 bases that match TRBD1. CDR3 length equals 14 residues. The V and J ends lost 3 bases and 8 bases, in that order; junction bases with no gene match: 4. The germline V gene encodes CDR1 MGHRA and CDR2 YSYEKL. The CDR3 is CASSQDRKDSPLHF. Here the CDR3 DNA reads TGCGCCAGCAGCCAGGACAGGAAGGATTCACCCCTCCACTTT.

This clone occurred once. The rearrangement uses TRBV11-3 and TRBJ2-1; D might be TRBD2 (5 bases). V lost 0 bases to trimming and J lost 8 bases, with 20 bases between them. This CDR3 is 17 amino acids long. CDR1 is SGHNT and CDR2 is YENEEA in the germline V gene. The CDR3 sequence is CASSLDVGGGLGDEQFF. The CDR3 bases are TGTGCCAGCAGCTTAGACGTGGGCGGTGGGCTCGGGGATGAGCAGTTCTTC.

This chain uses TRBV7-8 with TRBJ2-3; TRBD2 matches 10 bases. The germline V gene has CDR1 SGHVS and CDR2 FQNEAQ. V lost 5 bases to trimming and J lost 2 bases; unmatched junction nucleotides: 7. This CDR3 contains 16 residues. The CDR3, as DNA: TGTGCCAGCAGCCCTAGCGGGGGTCGCAACACAGATACGCAGTATTTT. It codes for CASSPSGGRNTDTQYF. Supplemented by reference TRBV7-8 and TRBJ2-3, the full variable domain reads GAGVSQSPRYKVAKRGQDVALRCDPISGHVSLFWYQQALGQGPEFLTYFQNEAQLDKSGLPSDRFFAERPEGSVSTLKIQRTQQEDSAVYLCASSPSGGRNTDTQYFGPGTRLTVL.

CDR3 protein: CASSQDPGNYYEQYF. The CDR3 region has the DNA TGTGCCAGCAGCCAAGATCCCGGGAATTACTACGAGCAGTACTTC. The chain links TRBV4-2 to TRBJ2-7; maybe TRBD2 (5 bases). The CDR3 sequence is 15 residues long. Germline V gene lookup returns CDR1 LGHNA and CDR2 YNFKEQ. V dropped 0 bases and J dropped 3 bases, with 12 bases sitting between them.

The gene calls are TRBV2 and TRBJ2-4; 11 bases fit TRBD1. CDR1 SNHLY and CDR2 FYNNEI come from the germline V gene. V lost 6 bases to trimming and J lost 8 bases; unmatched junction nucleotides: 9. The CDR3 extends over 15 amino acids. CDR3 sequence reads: CASSAGQGAPDIQYF. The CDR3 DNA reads TGTGCCAGCAGCGCAGGACAGGGGGCGCCGGACATTCAGTACTTC.

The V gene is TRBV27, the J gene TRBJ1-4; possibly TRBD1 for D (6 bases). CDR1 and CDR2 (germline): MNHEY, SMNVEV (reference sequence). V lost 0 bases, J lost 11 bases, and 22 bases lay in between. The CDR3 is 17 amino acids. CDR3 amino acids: CASSLSQDRPPNRKLFF. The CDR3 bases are TGTGCCAGCAGTTTATCTCAAGACAGGCCACCCAACCGGAAACTGTTTTTT.

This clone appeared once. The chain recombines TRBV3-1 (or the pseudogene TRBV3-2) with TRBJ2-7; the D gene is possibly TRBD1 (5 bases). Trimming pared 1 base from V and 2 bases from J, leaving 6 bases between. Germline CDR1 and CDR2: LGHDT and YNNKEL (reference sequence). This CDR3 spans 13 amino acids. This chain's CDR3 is CASSQGGPYEQYV. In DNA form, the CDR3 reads TGTGCCAGCAGCCAAGGGGGCCCCTACGAGCAGTACGTC.

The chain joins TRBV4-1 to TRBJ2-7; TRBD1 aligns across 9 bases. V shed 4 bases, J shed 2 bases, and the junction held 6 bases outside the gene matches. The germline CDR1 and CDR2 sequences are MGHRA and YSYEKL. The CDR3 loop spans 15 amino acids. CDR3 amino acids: CASSRDRGGPYEQYF. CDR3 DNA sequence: TGCGCCAGCAGCCGCGACAGGGGGGGGCCCTACGAGCAGTACTTC.

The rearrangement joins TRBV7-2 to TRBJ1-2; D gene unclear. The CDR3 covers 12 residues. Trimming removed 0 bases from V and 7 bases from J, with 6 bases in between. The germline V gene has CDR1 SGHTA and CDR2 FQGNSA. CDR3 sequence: CASSLAAGGYTF. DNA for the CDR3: TGTGCCAGCAGCTTAGCTGCGGGTGGCTACACCTTC.

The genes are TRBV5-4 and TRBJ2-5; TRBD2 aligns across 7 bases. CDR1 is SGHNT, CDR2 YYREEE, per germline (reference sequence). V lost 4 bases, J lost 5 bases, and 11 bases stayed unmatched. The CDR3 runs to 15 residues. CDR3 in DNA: TGTGCCAGCAGCACCCCGGGAATGCGGGGGGAGACCCAGTACTTC. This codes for CASSTPGMRGETQYF.